A selection of T cell receptor beta chains follows, all from one sample in a study of read filtering for tumor transcriptome and immune sequencing. TCRdb re-analysed the reads in MiXCR, keeping a single row per CDR3 protein. Here the sample spans under 50,000 distinct CDR3 sequences, approximately 14% being singletons. Material: a population of CD138-negative cells sorted from bone marrow. Every receptor here comes from a donor at least 40 years old with multiple myeloma. The CDR3 runs from the conserved cysteine through the conserved F or W. D genes are given only for firm matches. Not all rows give a size; the values are once, few, many and, for expanded clones, a class.

D: .; size: many; V: TRBV18; J: TRBJ2-5; DNA: TGTGCCAGCGGAAGAGGGATGCAAGAGACCCAGTACTTC; CDR3: CASGRGMQETQYF
D: .; size: many; V: TRBV7-8; J: TRBJ1-1; DNA: TGTGCCAGCAGTCGGGGAGGGAACACTGAAGCTTTCTTT; CDR3: CASSRGGNTEAFF
D: TRBD2; size: many; V: TRBV7-3; J: TRBJ2-1; DNA: TGTGCCAGCAGCACTAGCGGGAGGGCTGCCTACAATGAGCAGTTCTTC; CDR3: CASSTSGRAAYNEQFF
D: TRBD2; size: many; V: TRBV30; J: TRBJ2-1; DNA: TGTGCCTGGAGTCGGACTAGCGGGCGATACAATGAGCAGTTCTTC; CDR3: CAWSRTSGRYNEQFF
D: TRBD2; size: few; V: TRBV12-5; J: TRBJ2-1; DNA: TGTGCTAGTGGTTTGGTCCCGGGACTAGCGGGAGGTTGGAATGAGCAGTTCTTC; CDR3: CASGLVPGLAGGWNEQFF
D: .; size: many; V: TRBV5-4; J: TRBJ2-1; DNA: TGTGCCAGCAGCTTGACGGGAGTAGGCTACAATGAGCAGTTCTTC; CDR3: CASSLTGVGYNEQFF
D: .; size: few; V: TRBV7-9; J: TRBJ2-7; DNA: TGTGCCAGCAGCCCCGGAGGAGACGCCTACGAGCAGTACTTC; CDR3: CASSPGGDAYEQYF
D: .; size: many; V: TRBV5-1; J: TRBJ1-1; DNA: TGCGCCAGCAGCTTGGGGATCGGAGGAGCCAACACTGAAGCTTTCTTT; CDR3: CASSLGIGGANTEAFF
D: .; size: many; V: TRBV7-2; J: TRBJ2-3; DNA: TGTGCCAGCAGGGCTTCCTCGTCAGATACGCAGTATTTT; CDR3: CASRASSSDTQYF
D: .; size: .; V: TRBV28; J: TRBJ2-6; DNA: TGTGCTTCCGAAATAGGCTCCGGGGCCAACGTCCTGACTTTC; CDR3: CASEIGSGANVLTF
D: TRBD2; size: many; V: TRBV7-9; J: TRBJ2-1; DNA: TGTGCCAGCAGCTTAGGTACTAGCGGGAGCTCCTACAATGAGCAGTTCTTC; CDR3: CASSLGTSGSSYNEQFF
D: .; size: .; V: TRBV2; J: TRBJ1-5; DNA: TGTGCCAGCAGTTCCCCCCTAGGGGGGTTTCAGCCCCAGCATTTT; CDR3: CASSSPLGGFQPQHF
D: .; size: many; V: TRBV20-1; J: TRBJ1-5; DNA: TGCAGTGCTAGAGAGGCAGGGGTCTTCGGGCAGCCCCAGCATTTT; CDR3: CSAREAGVFGQPQHF
D: TRBD1; size: .; V: TRBV5-6; J: TRBJ1-1; DNA: TGTGCCAGCAGCTTGGGGGACAGGGCCGCTGAAGCTTTCTTT; CDR3: CASSLGDRAAEAFF
D: .; size: many; V: TRBV19; J: TRBJ2-5; DNA: TGTGCCAGTCGCGGCTTCATGGGGGAGACCCAGTACTTC; CDR3: CASRGFMGETQYF
D: .; size: many; V: TRBV29-1; J: TRBJ2-1; DNA: TGCAGCGGCGGACGTCCGGAACTACCGAATGAGCAGTTCTTC; CDR3: CSGGRPELPNEQFF
D: TRBD2; size: many; V: TRBV10-3; J: TRBJ2-5; DNA: TGTGCCATCAGAACTAGCGGACAAGAGACCCAGTACTTC; CDR3: CAIRTSGQETQYF
D: .; size: many; V: TRBV12-3/TRBV12-4; J: TRBJ1-1; DNA: TGTGCCACCCTTCCCAACAGGGACAACACTGAAGCTTTCTTT; CDR3: CATLPNRDNTEAFF
D: .; size: many; V: TRBV4-3; J: TRBJ2-5; DNA: TGCGCTAGCAGCCACGCCCTATTTGAGACCCAGTACTTC; CDR3: CASSHALFETQYF
D: .; size: many; V: TRBV5-1; J: TRBJ2-7; DNA: TGCGCCAGTTCCCCCCGGGCAGGGGGGTGGAACGAGCAGTACTTC; CDR3: CASSPRAGGWNEQYF
D: .; size: many; V: TRBV6-5; J: TRBJ2-7; DNA: TGTGCCAGCAGTACCGGGATGATTCCAGGGGAGCAGTACTTC; CDR3: CASSTGMIPGEQYF
D: .; size: many; V: TRBV29-1; J: TRBJ2-1; DNA: TGCAGCGTTGGAGGAAGCTCCTACAATGAGCAGTTCTTC; CDR3: CSVGGSSYNEQFF
D: .; size: many; V: TRBV6-2/TRBV6-3; J: TRBJ1-5; DNA: TGTGCCAGCACAAAGGGGGGGGTAAATCAGCCCCAGCATTTT; CDR3: CASTKGGVNQPQHF
D: .; size: many; V: TRBV2; J: TRBJ1-2; DNA: TGTGCCAGCAATAGGGACTATGGCTACACCTTC; CDR3: CASNRDYGYTF
D: TRBD1; size: many; V: TRBV10-3; J: TRBJ2-1; DNA: TGTGCCATCAGCTCACCGGGACAGGGGGTCAATGAGCAGTTCTTC; CDR3: CAISSPGQGVNEQFF
D: .; size: few; V: TRBV12-3/TRBV12-4; J: TRBJ2-7; DNA: TGTGCCAGCAGTGACCCTAGCTACGAGCAGTACTTC; CDR3: CASSDPSYEQYF
D: .; size: many; V: TRBV5-1; J: TRBJ2-5; DNA: TGCGCCAGCAGCTTCGGGTCGGGCGAGACCCAGTACTTC; CDR3: CASSFGSGETQYF
D: TRBD2; size: .; V: TRBV20-1; J: TRBJ2-5; DNA: TGCAGTGCCCAGAAGAGTAGCGGGAGGAGTAGAGAGACCCAGTACTTC; CDR3: CSAQKSSGRSRETQYF
D: .; size: .; V: TRBV7-2; J: TRBJ2-3; DNA: TGTGCCAGCAGCTTAGTCGGAACGGGAGCTGCAGATACGCAGTATTTT; CDR3: CASSLVGTGAADTQYF
D: .; size: many; V: TRBV18; J: TRBJ2-5; DNA: TGTGCCAGCTCACCACAACAGGGCCAAGAGACCCAGTACTTC; CDR3: CASSPQQGQETQYF
D: .; size: many; V: TRBV6-5; J: TRBJ2-2; DNA: TGTGCCAGCAGTTACGCCCCCCCAACGGTAAACACCGGGGAGCTGTTTTTT; CDR3: CASSYAPPTVNTGELFF
D: TRBD2; size: many; V: TRBV4-1; J: TRBJ2-1; DNA: TGCGCCAGCAGCCAGGAGCCCGCCGGGACTAGACTCCATGAGCAGTTCTTC; CDR3: CASSQEPAGTRLHEQFF
D: .; size: many; V: TRBV30; J: TRBJ2-7; DNA: TGTGCCTGGAGTGTACGTAGACAGCTCTACGAGCAGTACTTC; CDR3: CAWSVRRQLYEQYF
D: TRBD1; size: many; V: TRBV29-1; J: TRBJ1-1; DNA: TGCAGCGAAGACAGGGCTGAAGCTTTCTTT; CDR3: CSEDRAEAFF
D: .; size: many; V: TRBV20-1; J: TRBJ2-7; DNA: TGCAGTGCTAGAGGTTTCCTCGACGAGCAGTACTTC; CDR3: CSARGFLDEQYF
D: TRBD2; size: many; V: TRBV11-2; J: TRBJ2-3; DNA: TGTGCCAGCAGCGACGGGACTAGCGGAGGGAGGACAGATACGCAGTATTTT; CDR3: CASSDGTSGGRTDTQYF
D: TRBD2; size: .; V: TRBV6-5; J: TRBJ2-1; DNA: TGTGCCAGCACCTCAGGGAGGGAGGTTGAGCAGTTCTTC; CDR3: CASTSGREVEQFF
D: TRBD1; size: .; V: TRBV28; J: TRBJ1-2; DNA: TGTGCCGTCAGAAGGGGGACAGACTATGGCTACACCTTC; CDR3: CAVRRGTDYGYTF
D: TRBD1; size: many; V: TRBV27; J: TRBJ1-1; DNA: TGTGCCAGCAGTTTAGGGGACAGGGGAATAGCTTTCTTT; CDR3: CASSLGDRGIAFF
D: .; size: many; V: TRBV5-6; J: TRBJ2-4; DNA: TGTGCCAGCAGCTTGTTGAGTTTATGGGCCAAAAACATTCAGTACTTC; CDR3: CASSLLSLWAKNIQYF
D: TRBD1; size: many; V: TRBV27; J: TRBJ1-5; DNA: TGTGCCAGCAGTCCTCTGACAGGGGAGCAGCCCCAGCATTTT; CDR3: CASSPLTGEQPQHF
D: .; size: many; V: TRBV2; J: TRBJ2-1; DNA: TGTGCCAGCAATGCCTACAGAAGCGGGTTATCCTACAATGAGCAGTTCTTC; CDR3: CASNAYRSGLSYNEQFF